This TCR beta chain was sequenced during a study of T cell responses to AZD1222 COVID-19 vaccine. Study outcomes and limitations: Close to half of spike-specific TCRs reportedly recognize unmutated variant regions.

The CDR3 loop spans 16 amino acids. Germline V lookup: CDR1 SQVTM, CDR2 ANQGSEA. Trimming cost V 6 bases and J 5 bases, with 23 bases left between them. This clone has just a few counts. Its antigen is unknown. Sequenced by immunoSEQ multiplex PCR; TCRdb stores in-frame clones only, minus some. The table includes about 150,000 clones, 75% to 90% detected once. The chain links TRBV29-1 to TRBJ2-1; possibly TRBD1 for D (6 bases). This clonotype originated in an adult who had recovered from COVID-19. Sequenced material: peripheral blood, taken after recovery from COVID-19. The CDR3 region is CSVAGQSSSWDNEQFF. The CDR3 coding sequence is TGCAGCGTCGCAGGACAGTCTAGCTCCTGGGACAATGAGCAGTTCTTC.